This TCR beta chain was profiled in a study of blood T cell repertoires in COVID-19. The wider study: Specimens from acute and convalescent COVID-19 originated in the United States, Italy and Spain. Sources were T cells, B-cell-depleted T cells, or PBMCs; the material itself was cDNA or gDNA.

In the authors' workflow: Amplification from reference gene primers served as the basis for estimated nucleated cell counts. The data were produced by immunoSEQ multiplex PCR, yet TCRdb's version contains in-frame clones alone and is incomplete. D and trimming come from the DNA, and the V and J calls and clone size come from that table. The sample contains roughly 140,000 clones, approximately 80% of which appear only once. The CDR3 spans 18 residues. The V gene end was trimmed by 5 bases and the J gene end by 5 bases; junction bases not matched to a gene: 15. Per the germline V gene, CDR1 is SGHTA and CDR2 is FQGNSA.

Sequences were obtained from peripheral blood. This TCR came from a woman aged 50 to 65 with acute or convalescent COVID-19. The chain carries TRBV7-2 and TRBJ2-5, with 12 bases identical to TRBD2. This CDR3 is CASSPVASGGAGEETQYF. In nucleotides, the CDR3 is TGTGCCAGCAGCCCAGTCGCTAGCGGGGGGGCCGGGGAGGAGACCCAGTACTTC.